This T cell receptor (beta chain) was documented in a study of identical twins. This CDR3 is 14 amino acids long. Deletions cut 1 base from V and 2 bases from J, with 6 bases between. Per the germline V gene, CDR1 is ENHRY and CDR2 is SYGVKD. General study findings and limits: Cross-sectional statistical analysis, not tracking of the same donors, underpinned the conclusions. Twin sharing of out-of-frame TCR alpha was underestimated by models in monozygotic pairs. Cord blood's abundant beta clonotypes had fewer insertions, unlike memory repertoires.

As for this clonotype: Antigen: not known.

In TCRdb, the 5' RACE reads were re-called with MiXCR into one record per CDR3 protein. Found here are roughly 1,500,000 distinct CDR3 sequences, around 29% of them singletons; the top ten hold approximately 0.25%. The V gene is TRBV10-3, the J gene TRBJ1-5; D is undetermined. The TCR originated in a newborn girl in good health. The sample was cord blood. The CDR3 region has the DNA TGTGCCATCAGTGAGTGGCAGGGCAATCAGCCCCAGCATTTT. Amino acid sequence: CAISEWQGNQPQHF.